This TCR beta chain was sequenced in a study of T cell responses to AZD1222 COVID-19 vaccine. Turning to the study itself: Pooled samples include second doses given at about 4 or 12 weeks.

The CDR3 is 16 amino acids. V dropped 0 bases and J dropped 6; count of bases not matched to a gene: 9. CDR1 SGHNT and CDR2 YYREEE come from the germline V gene (reference sequence). Assay used: immunoSEQ multiplex PCR; TCRdb lists only in-frame clones, some missing. The sample holds about 140,000 clones, approximately 94% seen once. General observations from the study: When two AZD1222 doses had been given, Spike-specific TCR breadth and depth rose. It should be noted that donors were predominantly white British and more often female, and clonal diversity was possibly underestimated.

As regards this clone: The antigen is unknown.

The TCR sequence derives from an adult in good health. This material consisted of peripheral blood, taken on day 0 of AZD1222 vaccination. The V and J genes are TRBV5-4 and TRBJ2-3, with 8 bases aligning to TRBD2. The CDR3 is CASSLVRGGDSDTQYF. CDR3 nucleotides: TGTGCCAGCAGCTTGGTCCGGGGGGGCGACTCGGATACGCAGTATTTT.